This T cell receptor (beta chain) came from a study of T cell changes during pregnancy in multiple sclerosis (dated by TCRdb to between 2017 and 2020). About the investigation overall: The study examined how the T cell repertoire changed over the course of pregnancy in women with multiple sclerosis.

On this clone itself: The antigen this receptor binds is unknown. It has no much larger one-base neighbor in the sample; base qualities were not kept.

Compared with germline, V lacks 6 bases and J lacks 5 bases; bases without a gene match: 6. The germline V gene gives CDR1 as MNHEY and CDR2 as SVGAGI. CDR3 length: 14 amino acids, cysteine to phenylalanine. Only the CDR3 DNA stays, 42 bases, in frame from base 1. Library preparation employed the immunoSEQ multiplex PCR assay. Not all clones reach the TCRdb copy of this immuneACCESS table, which keeps in-frame sequences only. Checked studies attribute under half of the gap to unresolved V genes and leave the rest unexplained. The table for this sample lists approximately 74,000 clones; approximately 90% of them were counted only once. 3.3% of the sample is in the top ten clones.

Sequenced material: peripheral blood, taken before pregnancy. The chain uses TRBV6-5 and TRBJ1-4; TRBD1 matches 7 bases in the middle. This receptor was taken from a female donor with multiple sclerosis, enrolled in a pregnancy study. The DNA sequence follows: TGTGCCAGCAGGTCAGGGGGGAGAAATGAAAAACTGTTTTTT. Its coded protein is CASRSGGRNEKLFF.